The sample holds many counts of the clone carrying this TCR beta chain. TCRdb called the reads again in MiXCR, with one record for every CDR3 protein. The sample includes some 77,000 distinct CDR3 sequences, approximately 3.7% seen only once; the top ten take 3.5% to 6%. These data originate in a study of T cell repertoires in cytomegalovirus infection. The ends were cut back, 8 bases at V and 1 base at J, with 7 bases in the middle. The CDR3 is 12 amino acids. The V call is TRBV12-3 or TRBV12-4, the J call TRBJ2-3; D gene ambiguous. Material for sequencing was PBMCs. The clonotype was recovered from a human donor in good health (CMV status not recorded). Some clones in this sample may be carry-over from other donors' samples. The CDR3 sequence: CASGPGTDTQYF. The CDR3 nucleotides read TGTGCCAGCGGTCCTGGCACAGATACGCAGTATTTT.